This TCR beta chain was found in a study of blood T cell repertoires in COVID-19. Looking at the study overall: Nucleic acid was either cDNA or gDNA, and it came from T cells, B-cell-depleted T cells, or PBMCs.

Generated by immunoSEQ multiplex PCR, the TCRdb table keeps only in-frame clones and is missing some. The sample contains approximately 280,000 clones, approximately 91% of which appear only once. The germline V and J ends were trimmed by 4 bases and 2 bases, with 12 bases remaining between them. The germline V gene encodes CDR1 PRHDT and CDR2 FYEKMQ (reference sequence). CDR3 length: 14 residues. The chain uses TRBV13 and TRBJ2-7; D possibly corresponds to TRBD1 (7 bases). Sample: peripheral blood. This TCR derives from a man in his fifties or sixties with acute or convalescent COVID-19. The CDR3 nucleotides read TGTGCCAGCAGCTCCCAGGGGGGCCCCTACGAGCAGTACTTC. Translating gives CASSSQGGPYEQYF.